This TCR beta chain comes out of a study of cytomegalovirus exposure and HLA in healthy donors. Notes on this clone: Its antigen is not identified.

PCR involved 60 Vbeta and 13 Jbeta primers. Assay used: immunoSEQ multiplex PCR; TCRdb lists only in-frame clones, some missing. The sample yields around 270,000 clones, over 70% seen once. General study points: Later analysis showed TCR association rates varying by HLA locus, highest for DRB1 and lowest for HLA-C. Previously analyzed data showed that most TCR beta V segments were productive at a frequency of about 87% or about 30%.

This CDR3 has 18 amino acids. The germline V gene encodes CDR1 MNHEY and CDR2 SMNVEV (reference sequence). Unmatched junction bases numbered 17, after V lost 3 bases and J lost 5 bases. The chain employs TRBV27 and TRBJ1-1; 8 bases are shared with TRBD1. The TCR sequence derives from a girl between 2 and 10 years old in good health and CMV-seronegative. Sequencing input: PBMCs. CDR3 residues: CASSFRRPTNRGRTEAFF. The DNA for the CDR3 is TGTGCCAGCAGTTTCCGCAGACCTACGAACAGGGGGAGAACTGAAGCTTTCTTT.